What follows is one T cell receptor (beta chain) and its context. The target antigen is unknown. The data are from a study of PD-1 blockade in classical Hodgkin lymphoma. There was relapse after autologous stem cell transplantation in every patient, and there was variation in brentuximab vedotin exposure. Notes on the study in general: Those patients who began receiving nivolumab less than 1 year after ASCT had lower diversity, and they were excluded. Researchers reported that CD4+ TCR diversity, though not CD8+, rose significantly by C4D1.

Clones were sequenced by immunoSEQ multiplex PCR, and TCRdb holds only the in-frame ones, with some missing. The table has 37,000 or so clones, 88% seen once. V lost 7 bases, J lost 8 bases, and 9 bases lay in between. There are 11 residues in the CDR3. Germline values: CDR1 SNHLY, CDR2 FYNNEI. J is TRBJ2-1 and V is TRBV2, with D unresolved. The specimen comprised peripheral blood mononuclear cells (PBMCs), sampled before the second cycle of nivolumab. The receptor was isolated from a human donor with classical Hodgkin lymphoma. The CDR3 bases are TGTGCCAGCACACGGGTATATGAGCAGTTCTTC. This translates into CASTRVYEQFF.